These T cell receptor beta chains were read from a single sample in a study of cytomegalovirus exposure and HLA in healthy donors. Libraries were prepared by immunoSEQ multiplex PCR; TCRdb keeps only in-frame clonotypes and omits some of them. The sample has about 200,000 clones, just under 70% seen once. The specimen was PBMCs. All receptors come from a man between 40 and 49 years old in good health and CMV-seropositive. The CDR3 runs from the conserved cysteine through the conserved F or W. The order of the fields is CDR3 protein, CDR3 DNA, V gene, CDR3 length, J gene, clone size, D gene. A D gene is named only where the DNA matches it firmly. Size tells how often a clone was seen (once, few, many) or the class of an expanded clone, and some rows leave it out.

CASSLDGTDYNEQFF,TGCGCCAGCAGCTTGGACGGGACAGACTACAATGAGCAGTTCTTC,TRBV5-1,15,TRBJ2-1,few,TRBD1
CASSEMGAGGMRTEAFF,TGTGCCAGCAGTGAAATGGGGGCAGGGGGAATGCGGACTGAAGCTTTCTTT,TRBV2,17,TRBJ1-1,-,TRBD1
CASTAGVVHQPQHF,TGTGCCAGTACTGCAGGGGTGGTGCATCAGCCCCAGCATTTT,TRBV19,14,TRBJ1-5,-,-
CASSYSGAYETQYF,TGTGCCAGCAGTTACTCGGGGGCTTACGAGACCCAGTACTTC,TRBV6-6,14,TRBJ2-5,-,-
CASSAPGLGGAGELFF,TGTGCCAGCAGTGCACCGGGACTAGGGGGAGCCGGGGAGCTGTTTTTT,TRBV25-1,16,TRBJ2-2,-,TRBD2
CANRREQEGGYTF,TGTGCCAATCGCAGGGAGCAGGAGGGGGGCTACACCTTC,TRBV7-2,13,TRBJ1-2,-,-
CASTRTGGLSTEAFF,TGTGCCAGCACCCGGACAGGGGGCCTTAGCACTGAAGCTTTCTTT,TRBV7-9,15,TRBJ1-1,-,TRBD1
CASSLGGTASYEQYF,TGTGCCAGCTCCCTGGGGGGGACGGCCTCCTACGAGCAGTACTTC,TRBV18,15,TRBJ2-7,few,TRBD2
CASSPRSGSEQYF,TGTGCCAGCAGCCCCCGAAGCGGGAGCGAGCAGTACTTC,TRBV5-4,13,TRBJ2-7,-,TRBD2
CASSYSRTGSGNTIYF,TGTGCCAGCAGTTACTCAAGGACAGGCTCCGGAAACACCATATATTTT,TRBV6-6,16,TRBJ1-3,-,TRBD1
CASSPGVIAAFF,TGTGCCAGCAGCCCAGGGGTTATTGCGGCTTTCTTT,TRBV7-2,12,TRBJ1-1,-,-
CASSPQAYSGNTIYF,TGCGCCAGCAGCCCTCAGGCTTACTCTGGAAACACCATATATTTT,TRBV5-1,15,TRBJ1-3,once,-
CASSEAQGWYEQYF,TGTGCCAGCAGTGAAGCCCAGGGATGGTACGAGCAGTACTTC,TRBV6-1,14,TRBJ2-7,-,-
CASTYTVRGNNEQFF,TGTGCCAGCACCTATACTGTCAGGGGTAACAATGAGCAGTTCTTC,TRBV27,15,TRBJ2-1,-,-
CASSLGGSYEQYF,TGTGCCAGCAGCTTAGGCGGGTCCTACGAGCAGTACTTC,TRBV11-2,13,TRBJ2-7,few,-
CASSEISGGDNEQFF,TGTGCCAGCAGTGAGATTAGCGGGGGGGATAATGAGCAGTTCTTC,TRBV2,15,TRBJ2-1,once,TRBD2
CASSPDREAYEQYF,TGTGCCAGCAGCCCCGACAGGGAAGCCTACGAGCAGTACTTC,TRBV7-9,14,TRBJ2-7,few,TRBD1
CASSSSGTSGTDTQYF,TGTGCCAGCAGCTCATCCGGGACTAGCGGGACAGATACGCAGTATTTT,TRBV13,16,TRBJ2-3,-,TRBD2
CAISEVEGRLAGEQYF,TGTGCCATCAGTGAAGTAGAAGGTCGTCTAGCGGGCGAGCAGTACTTC,TRBV10-3,16,TRBJ2-7,-,TRBD2
CASSLFRDRGNTEAFF,TGTGCCAGTAGCCTTTTCCGGGACAGGGGTAACACTGAAGCTTTCTTT,TRBV19,16,TRBJ1-1,-,TRBD1
CASRDRGNSPLHF,TGTGCCAGTCGAGACAGGGGGAATTCACCCCTCCACTTT,TRBV6-5,13,TRBJ1-6,few,TRBD1
CASSQEDSSSYNSPLHF,TGCGCCAGCAGCCAAGAAGATTCGAGCTCCTATAATTCACCCCTCCACTTT,TRBV4-1,17,TRBJ1-6,-,-
CASSLRGSYGYTF,TGTGCCAGCAGCCTCCGGGGTAGCTATGGCTACACCTTC,TRBV9,13,TRBJ1-2,-,-
CASSETTGVGGYTF,TGCGCCAGCAGCGAGACGACAGGGGTCGGCGGCTACACCTTC,TRBV5-1,14,TRBJ1-2,few,TRBD1
CASSPYDSLSGNTIYF,TGTGCCAGCAGCCCTTACGACAGCCTCTCTGGAAACACCATATATTTT,TRBV7-2,16,TRBJ1-3,-,-
CASSRDRSYGYTF,TGTGCCAGCAGCAGGGACAGGAGCTATGGCTACACCTTC,TRBV21-1,13,TRBJ1-2,-,-
CASSSREGTTEAFF,TGTGCCAGCAGCTCTCGGGAAGGTACCACTGAAGCTTTCTTT,TRBV7-2,14,TRBJ1-1,-,-
CASRPSGTGGKHTEAFF,TGTGCCAGCAGACCCTCAGGGACAGGGGGTAAGCACACTGAAGCTTTCTTT,TRBV28,17,TRBJ1-1,few,TRBD1
CASSTQGQSSYEQYF,TGCGCCAGCAGCACCCAGGGGCAGAGCTCCTACGAGCAGTACTTC,TRBV5-1,15,TRBJ2-7,-,-
CASSSPPGQGGF,TGTGCCAGCAGCTCGCCCCCGGGACAGGGAGGATTC,TRBV7-9,12,TRBJ2-7,-,TRBD1